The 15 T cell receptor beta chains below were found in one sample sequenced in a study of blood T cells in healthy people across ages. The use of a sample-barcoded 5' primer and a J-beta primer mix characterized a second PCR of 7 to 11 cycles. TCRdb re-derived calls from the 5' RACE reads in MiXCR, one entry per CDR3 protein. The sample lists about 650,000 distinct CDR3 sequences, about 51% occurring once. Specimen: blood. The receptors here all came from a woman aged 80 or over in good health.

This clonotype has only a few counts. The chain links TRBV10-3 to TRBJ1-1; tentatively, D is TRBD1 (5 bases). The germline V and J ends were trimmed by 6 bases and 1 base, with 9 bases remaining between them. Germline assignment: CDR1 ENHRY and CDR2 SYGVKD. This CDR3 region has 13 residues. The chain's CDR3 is CAIRTDQNTEAFF. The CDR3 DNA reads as TGTGCCATCAGGACAGACCAGAACACTGAAGCTTTCTTT.

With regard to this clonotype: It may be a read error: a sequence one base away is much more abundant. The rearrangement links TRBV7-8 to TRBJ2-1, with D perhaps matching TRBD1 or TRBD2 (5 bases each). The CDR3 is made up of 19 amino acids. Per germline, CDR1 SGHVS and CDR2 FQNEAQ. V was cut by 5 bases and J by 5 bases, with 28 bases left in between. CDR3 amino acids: CASSLLAMGRVRTHNEQFF. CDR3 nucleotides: TGTGCCAGCAGCCTCCTAGCCATGGGACGGGTGAGGACTCACAATGAGCAGTTCTTC. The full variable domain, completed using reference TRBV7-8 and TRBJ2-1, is GAGVSQSPRYKVAKRGQDVALRCDPISGHVSLFWYQQALGQGPEFLTYFQNEAQLDKSGLPSDRFFAERPEGSVSTLKIQRTQQEDSAVYLCASSLLAMGRVRTHNEQFFGPGTRLTVL.

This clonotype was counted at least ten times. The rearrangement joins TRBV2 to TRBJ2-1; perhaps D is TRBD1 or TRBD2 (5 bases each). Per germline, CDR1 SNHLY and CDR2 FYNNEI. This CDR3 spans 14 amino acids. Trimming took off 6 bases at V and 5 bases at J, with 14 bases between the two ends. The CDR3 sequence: CASRSWGMDNEQFF. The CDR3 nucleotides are TGTGCCAGCAGGAGTTGGGGGATGGACAATGAGCAGTTCTTC.

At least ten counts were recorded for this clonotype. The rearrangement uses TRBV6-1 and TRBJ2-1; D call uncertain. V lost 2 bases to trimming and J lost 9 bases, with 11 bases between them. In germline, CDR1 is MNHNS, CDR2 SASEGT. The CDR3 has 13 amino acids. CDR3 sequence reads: CASSERSGTEQFF. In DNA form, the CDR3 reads TGTGCCAGCAGTGAACGAAGTGGTACTGAGCAGTTCTTC.

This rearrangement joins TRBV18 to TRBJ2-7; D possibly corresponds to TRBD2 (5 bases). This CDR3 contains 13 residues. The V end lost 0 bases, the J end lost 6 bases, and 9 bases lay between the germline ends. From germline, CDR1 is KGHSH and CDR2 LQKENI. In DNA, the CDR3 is TGTGCCAGCTCACCACCGATAGGGAGCGAGCAGTACTTC. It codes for CASSPPIGSEQYF.

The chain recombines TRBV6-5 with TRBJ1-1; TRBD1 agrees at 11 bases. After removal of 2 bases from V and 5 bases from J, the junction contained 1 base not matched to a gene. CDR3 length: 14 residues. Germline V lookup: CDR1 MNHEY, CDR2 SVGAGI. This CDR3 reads CASSYGDRGTEAFF. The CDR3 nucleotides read TGTGCCAGCAGTTACGGGGACAGGGGGACTGAAGCTTTCTTT.

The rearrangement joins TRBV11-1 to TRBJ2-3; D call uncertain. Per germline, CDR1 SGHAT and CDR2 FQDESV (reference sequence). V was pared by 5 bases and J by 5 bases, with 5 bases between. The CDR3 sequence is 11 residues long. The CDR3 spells CASSTVDTQYF. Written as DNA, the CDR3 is TGTGCCAGCAGCACAGTAGATACGCAGTATTTT.

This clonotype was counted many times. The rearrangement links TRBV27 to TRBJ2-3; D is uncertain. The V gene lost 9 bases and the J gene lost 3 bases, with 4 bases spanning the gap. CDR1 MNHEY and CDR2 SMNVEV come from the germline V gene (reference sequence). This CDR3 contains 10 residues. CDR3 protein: CARETDTQYF. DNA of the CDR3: TGTGCCAGAGAAACAGATACGCAGTATTTT.

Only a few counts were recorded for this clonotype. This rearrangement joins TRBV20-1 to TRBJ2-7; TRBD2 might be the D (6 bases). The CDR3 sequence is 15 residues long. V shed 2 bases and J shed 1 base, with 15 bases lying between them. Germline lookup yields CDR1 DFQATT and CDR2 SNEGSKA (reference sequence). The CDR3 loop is CSARQRVLTSYEQYF. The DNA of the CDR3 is TGCAGTGCTAGACAGCGGGTCCTTACATCCTACGAGCAGTACTTC.

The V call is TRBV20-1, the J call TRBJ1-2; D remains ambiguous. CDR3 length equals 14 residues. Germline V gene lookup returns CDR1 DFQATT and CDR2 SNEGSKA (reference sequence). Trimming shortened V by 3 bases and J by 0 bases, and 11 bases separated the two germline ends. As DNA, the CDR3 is TGCAGTGCTAGGAAGGCGGGGTCTAACTATGGCTACACCTTC. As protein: CSARKAGSNYGYTF.

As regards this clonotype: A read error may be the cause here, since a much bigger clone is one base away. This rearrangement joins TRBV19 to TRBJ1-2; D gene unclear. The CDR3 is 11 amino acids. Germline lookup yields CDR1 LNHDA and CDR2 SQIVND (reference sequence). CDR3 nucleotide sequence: TGTGTCAGTAGCGTCCCCTATGGCTACACCTTC. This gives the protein CVSSVPYGYTF.

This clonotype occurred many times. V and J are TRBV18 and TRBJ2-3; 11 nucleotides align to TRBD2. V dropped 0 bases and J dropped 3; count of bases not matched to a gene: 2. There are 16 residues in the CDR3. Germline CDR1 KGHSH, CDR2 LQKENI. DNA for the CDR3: TGTGCCAGCTCACCACCGGTAGCGGGGGGGACAGATACGCAGTATTTT. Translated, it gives CASSPPVAGGTDTQYF.

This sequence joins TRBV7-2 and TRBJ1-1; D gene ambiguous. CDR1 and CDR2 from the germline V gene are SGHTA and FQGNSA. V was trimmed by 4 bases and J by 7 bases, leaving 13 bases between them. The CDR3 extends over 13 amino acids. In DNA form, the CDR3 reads TGTGCCAGCAGCTCGGGAATGGTGGTTGAAGCTTTCTTT. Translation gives CASSSGMVVEAFF. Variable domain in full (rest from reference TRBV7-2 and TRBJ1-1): GAGVSQSPSNKVTEKGKDVELRCDPISGHTALYWYRQSLGQGLEFLIYFQGNSAPDKSGLPSDRFSAERTGGSVSTLTIQRTQQEDSAVYLCASSSGMVVEAFFGQGTRLTVV.

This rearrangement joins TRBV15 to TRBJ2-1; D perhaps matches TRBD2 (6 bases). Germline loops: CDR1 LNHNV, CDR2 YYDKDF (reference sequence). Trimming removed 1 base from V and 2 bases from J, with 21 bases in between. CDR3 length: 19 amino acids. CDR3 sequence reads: CATSRVPGRTSSAYNEQFF. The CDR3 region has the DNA TGTGCCACCAGCAGAGTTCCGGGACGCACCTCTAGCGCCTACAATGAGCAGTTCTTC.

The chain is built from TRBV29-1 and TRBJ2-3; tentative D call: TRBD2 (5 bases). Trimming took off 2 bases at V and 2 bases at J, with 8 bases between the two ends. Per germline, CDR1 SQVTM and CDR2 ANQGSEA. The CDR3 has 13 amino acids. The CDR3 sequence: CSVESGPTDTQYF. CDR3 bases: TGCAGCGTTGAAAGCGGCCCCACAGATACGCAGTATTTT.